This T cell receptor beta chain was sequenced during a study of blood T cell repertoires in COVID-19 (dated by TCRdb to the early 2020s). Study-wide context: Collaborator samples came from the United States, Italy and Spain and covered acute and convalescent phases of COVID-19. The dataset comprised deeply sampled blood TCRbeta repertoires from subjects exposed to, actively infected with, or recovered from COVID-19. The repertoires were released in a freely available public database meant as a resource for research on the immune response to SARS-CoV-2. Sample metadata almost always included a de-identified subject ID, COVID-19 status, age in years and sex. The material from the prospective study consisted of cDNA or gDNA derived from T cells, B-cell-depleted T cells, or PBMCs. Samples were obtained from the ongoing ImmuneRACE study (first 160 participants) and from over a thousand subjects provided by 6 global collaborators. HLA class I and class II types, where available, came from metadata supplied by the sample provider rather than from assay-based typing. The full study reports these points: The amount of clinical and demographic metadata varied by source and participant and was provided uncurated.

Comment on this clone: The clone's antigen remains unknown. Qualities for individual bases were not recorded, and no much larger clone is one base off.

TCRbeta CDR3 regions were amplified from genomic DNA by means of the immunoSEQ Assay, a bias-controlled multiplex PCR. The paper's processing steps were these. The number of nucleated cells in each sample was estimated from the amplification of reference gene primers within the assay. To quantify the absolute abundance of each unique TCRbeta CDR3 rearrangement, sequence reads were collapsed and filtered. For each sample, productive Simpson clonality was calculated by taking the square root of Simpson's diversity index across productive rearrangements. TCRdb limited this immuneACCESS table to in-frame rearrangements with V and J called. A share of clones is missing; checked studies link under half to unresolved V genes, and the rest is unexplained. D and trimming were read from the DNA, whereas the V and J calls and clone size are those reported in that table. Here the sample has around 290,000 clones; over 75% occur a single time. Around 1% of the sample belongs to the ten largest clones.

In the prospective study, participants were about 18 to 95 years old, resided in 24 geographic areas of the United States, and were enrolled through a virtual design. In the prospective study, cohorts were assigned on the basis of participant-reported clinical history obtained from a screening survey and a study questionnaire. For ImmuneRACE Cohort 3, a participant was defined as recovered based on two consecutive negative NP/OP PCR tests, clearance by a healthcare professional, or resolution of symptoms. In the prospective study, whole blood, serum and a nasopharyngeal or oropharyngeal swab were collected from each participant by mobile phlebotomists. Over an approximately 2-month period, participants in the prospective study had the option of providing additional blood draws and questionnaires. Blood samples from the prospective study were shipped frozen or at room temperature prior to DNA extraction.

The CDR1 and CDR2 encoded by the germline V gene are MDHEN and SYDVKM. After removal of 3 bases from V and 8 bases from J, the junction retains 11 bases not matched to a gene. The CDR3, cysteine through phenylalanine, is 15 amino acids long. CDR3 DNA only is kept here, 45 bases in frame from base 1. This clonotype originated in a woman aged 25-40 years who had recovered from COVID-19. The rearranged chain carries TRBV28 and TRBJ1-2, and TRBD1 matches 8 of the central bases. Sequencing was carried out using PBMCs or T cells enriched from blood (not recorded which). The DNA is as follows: TGTGCCAGCAGTTTGGGCCCGGGACAGGCAAGCGGCTACACCTTC. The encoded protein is CASSLGPGQASGYTF.